A selection of T cell receptor beta chains follows, all from one sample in a study of metastatic and nonmetastatic thyroid tumors. Via MiXCR, TCRdb re-called the PCR reads. The sample contains roughly 58,000 clones, approximately 4% of which appear only once. The specimen sequenced was blood. These receptors originate from a female donor with papillary thyroid cancer or a benign thyroid nodule (not recorded which). Some clones in this sample may be carry-over from other donors' samples. The CDR3 runs from the conserved cysteine through the conserved F or W. D genes are given only for firm matches. The size field is filled for only some rows; it gives once, few, many or a size class.

v_call: TRBV20-1; clone_size: few; d_call: -; j_call: TRBJ2-1; cdr3_nt: TGCAGTGCTAGAGGAGGGGTCATTCAACATGAGCAGTTCTTC; cdr3_aa: CSARGGVIQHEQFF
v_call: TRBV29-1; clone_size: many; d_call: -; j_call: TRBJ2-5; cdr3_nt: TGCAGCGTTGATCACGGGGATTGGACGGAGACCCAGTACTTC; cdr3_aa: CSVDHGDWTETQYF
v_call: TRBV5-8; clone_size: many; d_call: -; j_call: TRBJ2-4; cdr3_nt: TGTGCCAGCAGCTTTTTCAGGTCCCAAAACATTCAGTACTTC; cdr3_aa: CASSFFRSQNIQYF
v_call: TRBV19; clone_size: -; d_call: -; j_call: TRBJ2-5; cdr3_nt: TGTGCCAGTAGTTCTACTTTACGCGGTGGAACCCAGTACTTC; cdr3_aa: CASSSTLRGGTQYF
v_call: TRBV7-3; clone_size: few; d_call: -; j_call: TRBJ2-6; cdr3_nt: TGTGCCAGCAGCTTAAGGTCCGTGGGGTTCTCTGGGGCCAACGTCCTGACTTTC; cdr3_aa: CASSLRSVGFSGANVLTF
v_call: TRBV6-1; clone_size: many; d_call: TRBD2; j_call: TRBJ2-7; cdr3_nt: TGTGCCAGCATTATTCTCCGACTAGCGGGAGTTAGAGTATCCTACGAGCAGTACTTC; cdr3_aa: CASIILRLAGVRVSYEQYF
v_call: TRBV30; clone_size: many; d_call: -; j_call: TRBJ1-1; cdr3_nt: TGTGCCTGGATGAGGGACCGGTTGAACACTGAAGCTTTCTTT; cdr3_aa: CAWMRDRLNTEAFF
v_call: TRBV7-9; clone_size: many; d_call: -; j_call: TRBJ2-3; cdr3_nt: TGTGCCAGCAGCTTAGCAGATACGCAGTATTTT; cdr3_aa: CASSLADTQYF
v_call: TRBV27; clone_size: many; d_call: TRBD2; j_call: TRBJ2-7; cdr3_nt: TGTGCCAGCAGTTTACGCGGGGGGGTCTACGAGCAGTACTTC; cdr3_aa: CASSLRGGVYEQYF
v_call: TRBV25-1; clone_size: many; d_call: TRBD1; j_call: TRBJ1-6; cdr3_nt: TGTGCCAGCAGCGTTGGGACAGGGGTCGGGTCACCCCTCCACTTT; cdr3_aa: CASSVGTGVGSPLHF
v_call: TRBV24-1; clone_size: many; d_call: -; j_call: TRBJ1-5; cdr3_nt: TGTGCCACCAGTGATCCCAGGGTCGGCAATCAGCCCCAGCATTTT; cdr3_aa: CATSDPRVGNQPQHF
v_call: TRBV5-4; clone_size: many; d_call: -; j_call: TRBJ2-2; cdr3_nt: TGTGCCAGCAGGAAAGACTCCGACACCGGGGAGCTGTTTTTT; cdr3_aa: CASRKDSDTGELFF
v_call: TRBV28; clone_size: many; d_call: -; j_call: TRBJ1-1; cdr3_nt: TGTGCCAGCAGTTTATCTGGGGGGTACACTGAAGCTTTCTTT; cdr3_aa: CASSLSGGYTEAFF
v_call: TRBV20-1; clone_size: many; d_call: TRBD2; j_call: TRBJ2-1; cdr3_nt: TGCAGTGCTAGCCTGACTAGCGGGATCAGGAATGAGCAGTTCTTC; cdr3_aa: CSASLTSGIRNEQFF
v_call: TRBV12-3/TRBV12-4; clone_size: few; d_call: -; j_call: TRBJ1-2; cdr3_nt: TGTGCCAGCAGCCTCGACAGCTATGGCTACACCTTC; cdr3_aa: CASSLDSYGYTF
v_call: TRBV6-2/TRBV6-3; clone_size: few; d_call: TRBD2; j_call: TRBJ2-7; cdr3_nt: TGTGCCAGCATCCAGGGACTAGCGGGCTACGAGCAGTACTTC; cdr3_aa: CASIQGLAGYEQYF
v_call: TRBV6-5; clone_size: -; d_call: -; j_call: TRBJ1-5; cdr3_nt: TGTGCCAGCAGTTACGGGGAGCCCCAGCATTTT; cdr3_aa: CASSYGEPQHF
v_call: TRBV11-3; clone_size: many; d_call: -; j_call: TRBJ1-2; cdr3_nt: TGTGCCAGCAGCCCGGGACCGGACAAGGGGGGCTACACCTTC; cdr3_aa: CASSPGPDKGGYTF
v_call: TRBV30; clone_size: many; d_call: -; j_call: TRBJ1-6; cdr3_nt: TGTGCCTGGATCGGCTACAAGAATTCACCCCTCCACTTT; cdr3_aa: CAWIGYKNSPLHF
v_call: TRBV28; clone_size: many; d_call: TRBD1; j_call: TRBJ1-2; cdr3_nt: TGTGCCAGCAGCACGATCAAAGGGCCGGGACAGCATAACTTCTATGGCTACACCTTC; cdr3_aa: CASSTIKGPGQHNFYGYTF
v_call: TRBV5-4; clone_size: many; d_call: TRBD2; j_call: TRBJ2-3; cdr3_nt: TGTGCCAGCAGCTTGTGGTCTAGCGGGAGGGCAGATACGCAGTATTTT; cdr3_aa: CASSLWSSGRADTQYF
v_call: TRBV5-1; clone_size: few; d_call: -; j_call: TRBJ2-3; cdr3_nt: TGCGCCAGCAGCTTGGAACGGTTAGGCACAGATACGCAGTATTTT; cdr3_aa: CASSLERLGTDTQYF
v_call: TRBV28; clone_size: many; d_call: -; j_call: TRBJ2-5; cdr3_nt: TGTGCCACCAAGGCAGGACAGTTAAAAGAGACCCAGTACTTC; cdr3_aa: CATKAGQLKETQYF
v_call: TRBV28; clone_size: -; d_call: -; j_call: TRBJ2-7; cdr3_nt: TGTGCCAGCAGGTTCCTAGTCCCCAGTGTAAGGCTCTCCTACGAGCAGTACTTC; cdr3_aa: CASRFLVPSVRLSYEQYF
v_call: TRBV6-2/TRBV6-3; clone_size: few; d_call: -; j_call: TRBJ2-1; cdr3_nt: TGTGCCAGCAGTAGTCTCAACTACAATGAGCAGTTCTTC; cdr3_aa: CASSSLNYNEQFF
v_call: TRBV29-1; clone_size: many; d_call: -; j_call: TRBJ2-2; cdr3_nt: TGCAGCGGGGGAGCCACGGCGGCCGGGGAGCTGTTTTTT; cdr3_aa: CSGGATAAGELFF
v_call: TRBV28; clone_size: many; d_call: -; j_call: TRBJ2-7; cdr3_nt: TGTGCCAGCAGTTTTGCGTGGGCGAAAGCCTACGAGCAGTACTTC; cdr3_aa: CASSFAWAKAYEQYF
v_call: TRBV12-3/TRBV12-4; clone_size: -; d_call: TRBD2; j_call: TRBJ2-5; cdr3_nt: TGTGCCAGCACAACCCTAGCGGGATCTGCGGAAACCCAGTACTTC; cdr3_aa: CASTTLAGSAETQYF
v_call: TRBV7-8; clone_size: many; d_call: TRBD1; j_call: TRBJ1-1; cdr3_nt: TGTGCCAGCAGCGGCCCTCGAGTTGGCAGGGGGTCTGAAGCTTTCTTT; cdr3_aa: CASSGPRVGRGSEAFF
v_call: TRBV24-1; clone_size: many; d_call: -; j_call: TRBJ2-3; cdr3_nt: TGTGCCACCAGTGAAGGGACATGGTATGCTAGCACAGATACGCAGTATTTT; cdr3_aa: CATSEGTWYASTDTQYF
v_call: TRBV6-1; clone_size: many; d_call: TRBD2; j_call: TRBJ2-7; cdr3_nt: TGTGCCAGCAGTGAAACCGGGGAGGGTTCCAGGGAGCAGTACTTC; cdr3_aa: CASSETGEGSREQYF
v_call: TRBV3-1; clone_size: many; d_call: -; j_call: TRBJ1-3; cdr3_nt: TGTGCCAGCAGCCTCTTAGGGGGGGGTCGAGGAAACACCATATATTTT; cdr3_aa: CASSLLGGGRGNTIYF
v_call: TRBV2; clone_size: many; d_call: -; j_call: TRBJ2-5; cdr3_nt: TGTGCCAGCAGTGACTCGGACAGCTTCCAAGAGACCCAGTACTTC; cdr3_aa: CASSDSDSFQETQYF
v_call: TRBV12-3/TRBV12-4; clone_size: many; d_call: -; j_call: TRBJ2-5; cdr3_nt: TGTGCCAGCAGTTTTGCAGGGTCCCGGGGAGGGACCCAGTACTTC; cdr3_aa: CASSFAGSRGGTQYF
v_call: TRBV28; clone_size: -; d_call: -; j_call: TRBJ2-5; cdr3_nt: TGTGCCAGCAGTTTATGGGTACAGGTGGGGCCTCAAGAGACCCAGTACTTC; cdr3_aa: CASSLWVQVGPQETQYF